This T cell receptor (beta chain) is drawn from a study of T cell responses to AZD1222 COVID-19 vaccine (dated by TCRdb to the early 2020s). About the study as a whole: AZD1222 recipients with second doses at about 4 weeks or about 12 weeks were pooled, because spike-specific TCR depth and breadth did not differ between schedules. TCR sequencing was performed for about 250 trial participants, of whom about 200 were given two doses of AZD1222 and around 25 were given two doses of MenACWY control vaccine. Trial participants were enrolled into age subgroups of 18-55, 56-69 and 70-plus years, which contained about 160, 30 and 59 TCR-sequenced participants, respectively. The paper as a whole reports these results and caveats: CD4 TCRs associated with the vaccine covered the entire spike protein, and the dominant responses were in regions 160-218 and 743-854. After two AZD1222 doses, spike-specific TCR breadth and depth were significantly higher than at day 0 and than in MenACWY recipients. Nearly half of unique spike-specific TCRs reportedly recognized epitopes outside regions mutated in the B.1.351 and B.1.1.7 variants. No day 14 peak-response samples were available, so repertoires were characterized only after the peak T cell response. In the small 56-69-year group, the increase in depth fell short of significance, most likely because of low power. Only six or seven AZD1222 recipients were SARS-CoV-2 seropositive at baseline, limiting conclusions about previously exposed vaccinees. Participants were mostly white British, with more females than males. The authors suggested clonal diversity may have been underestimated.

To note about this clone: Its antigen is not yet known. Per-base quality was not reported, and no clone a single base away is much larger than it.

The germline V gene yields SGHAT for CDR1 and FQNNGV for CDR2. V is cut by 5 bases and J by 9 bases, and the space between the germline ends is 21 bases. Its CDR3 holds 15 amino acids, cysteine through phenylalanine. Only the CDR3 DNA is retained, 45 bases long and in frame from the first base. The CDR3 regions of human TCRbeta chains were analyzed by immunosequencing. From the authors' description of their analysis: TCRs in the repertoires were matched against a reference library of SARS-CoV-2-specific TCRs that had been generated with the MIRA antigen-specificity platform. Breadth meant the fraction of unique TCRs that were SARS-CoV-2-associated, whereas depth meant the fraction of total T cells that were SARS-CoV-2-associated. Each spike-specific TCR was assigned to its reactive spike region and to a CD4 or CD8 class using the MIRA data. Log10-transformed breadth and depth values were compared by one-way ANOVA with Sidak's multiple comparisons tests. Here the immuneACCESS table is served through TCRdb, limited to in-frame sequences with V and J called. Missing clones are a known gap in these copies; in checked studies unresolved V genes cover under half, and the rest lacks a known reason. The V and J calls and the clone size are those of that table, but D and trimming were determined from the DNA. Within this sample are about 160,000 clones, with 90% to 95% of them counted one time only. Of the sample, 1.3% is held by the ten largest clones.

This specimen's time point label, per the study, means: baseline before first vaccination. Samples from vaccinated people were obtained from the UK trials COV001 and COV002, which included a single-blind randomized controlled phase 2/3 trial of AZD1222 (ChAdOx1 nCoV-19) in healthy adults. For TCRbeta chain sequencing, PBMC samples were collected from trial participants at day 0 and at day 28 after the second dose. The specimen comprised peripheral blood, sampled on day 0 of AZD1222 vaccination. The origin of this receptor is an adult in good health. Rearrangement joined TRBV11-2 to TRBJ2-3; TRBD2 is a weak D gene call, 7 bases matching. The CDR3 corresponds to CASSPTYRGAGTQYF. The nucleotide sequence is TGTGCCAGCAGCCCCACCTACCGGGGGGCCGGGACGCAGTATTTT.